This note documents a single T cell receptor beta chain sequence. This record belongs to a study of technical replicates of blood from a few donors. Sequencing used immunoSEQ multiplex PCR; TCRdb keeps in-frame clones, though not all of them. The sample lists about 80,000 clones; 94% were seen once. Sequencing was performed on T cells isolated from PBMCs. This TCR came from a human donor in good health.

The CDR3 protein is CASSVGTDPFSGNTIYF. The CDR3 DNA reads as TGTGCCAGCAGCGTAGGGACAGACCCTTTCTCTGGAAACACCATATATTTT. The chain has TRBV9 and TRBJ1-3; a weak D match, TRBD1 (6 bases). Per germline, CDR1 SGDLS and CDR2 YYNGEE. The CDR3 extends over 17 amino acids. Trimming removed 0 bases from V and 0 bases from J, with 13 bases in between.